This TCR beta chain was observed in a study of cytomegalovirus exposure and HLA in healthy donors. In the study overall: Findings of an earlier analysis included some 110 million unique TCR beta sequences from roughly 200 million T cells.

It was with 60 Vbeta and 13 Jbeta primers that the PCR ran. Method: immunoSEQ multiplex PCR; TCRdb's copy keeps in-frame clones and lacks some. The sample contains over 90,000 clones, roughly four fifths of which appear only once. The length of the CDR3 is 15 residues. V was shortened by 7 bases and J by 4 bases, with 19 bases between the two germline ends. Per the germline V gene, CDR1 is LNHDA and CDR2 is SQIVND (reference sequence). The sample taken for sequencing was PBMCs. The chain combines TRBV19 with TRBJ1-2; possibly TRBD1 for D (5 bases). This sequence originates from a middle-aged man in good health and CMV-seropositive. This CDR3 is CASTNPLAGGYGYTF. CDR3 DNA sequence: TGTGCCAGTACGAACCCCCTGGCGGGGGGCTATGGCTACACCTTC.